This T cell receptor beta chain comes out of a study of blood T cell repertoires in COVID-19. Germline values: CDR1 SGHTS, CDR2 YDEGEE. The CDR3 length is 15 residues. With V trimmed by 2 bases and J by 2 bases, 3 bases remained unmatched. Libraries were prepared by immunoSEQ multiplex PCR; TCRdb keeps only in-frame clonotypes and omits some of them. The table lists about 47,000 clones, 80% to 85% of them singletons. The sample comprised peripheral blood. The sequence was collected from a man aged 45-65 years with acute or convalescent COVID-19. This rearrangement joins TRBV5-8 to TRBJ2-3, with TRBD1 matching over 9 bases. CDR3 in amino acids: CASSLRDRVTDTQYF. Here the CDR3 DNA reads TGTGCCAGCAGCTTAAGGGACAGGGTCACAGATACGCAGTATTTT. Full variable domain (outside the CDR3, taken from reference TRBV5-8 and TRBJ2-3): EAGVTQSPTHLIKTRGQQATLRCSPISGHTSVYWYQQALGLGLQFLLWYDEGEERNRGNFPPRFSGRQFPNYSSELNVNALELEDSALYLCASSLRDRVTDTQYFGPGTRLTVL.